One sample yielded the 3 T cell receptor beta chains listed below, sequenced in a study of shared clonotypes between healthy human individuals. Profiled with immunoSEQ multiplex PCR; TCRdb holds only in-frame clones, not every one. The sample contains around 720,000 clones, around 73% of which appear only once. The sample comprised memory CD4+ T cells sorted from blood. Subset noted: CD45RA-negative fraction. The receptors come from a woman in her twenties or thirties in good health.

The rearrangement uses TRBV6-1 and TRBJ2-7; tentative D call: TRBD2 (7 bases). The germline CDR1 and CDR2 sequences are MNHNS and SASEGT. The CDR3 spans 12 residues. V was clipped by 8 bases and J by 4 bases, with 12 bases between them. CDR3 sequence: CASRAGAYEQYF. The CDR3 bases are TGTGCCAGCCGGGCGGGGGCGTACGAGCAGTACTTC.

The CDR3 nucleotides read TGCGCCAGCAGTGACAAGCGGGAGCCAGGCAACGAGCAGTACTTC. It encodes CASSDKREPGNEQYF. This rearrangement joins TRBV10-1 to TRBJ2-7, with 8 bases lining up with TRBD2. This CDR3 has 15 amino acids. Germline CDR1 WNHNN, CDR2 SYGVQD (reference sequence). V shed 3 bases, J shed 5 bases, and the junction held 9 bases outside the gene matches.

This sequence joins TRBV2 and TRBJ1-1; no definite D call. The germline V gene encodes CDR1 SNHLY and CDR2 FYNNEI. The CDR3 totals 11 residues. The V end was cut by 4 bases, the J end by 8 bases, with 8 bases between. CDR3 protein: CASSVGPEAFF. The CDR3, as DNA: TGTGCCAGCAGTGTGGGCCCGGAAGCTTTCTTT.